The 10 T cell receptor beta chains listed next were all sequenced from one sample in a study of beta chain features in type 1 diabetes. Overall study findings and caveats: Type 1 diabetes patients had TCRB CDR3s that were shorter (moderately but significantly so) in all four CD4+ subsets.

Their antigens remain unidentified. The investigators reverse transcribed all of the isolated RNA, so they sequenced expressed TCRB transcripts. Repertoires were generated with immunoSEQ multiplex PCR, while TCRdb's copy carries only in-frame clones and drops some. The sample contains a few hundred thousand clones, 9.5% to 10% of which appear only once. The sample was central memory CD4+ T cells from blood. The receptors were gathered from a man aged 25-45 years with type 1 diabetes.

This rearrangement joins TRBV18 to TRBJ1-5; possibly TRBD1 for D (6 bases). CDR3 length: 17 amino acids. Between the trimmed V and J ends, which lost 2 bases and 4 bases, there was a span of 18 bases. CDR1 and CDR2 from the germline V gene are KGHSH and LQKENI. The CDR3 region has the DNA TGTGCCAGCTCACCAATATCGGTTAAAACAGGGAATCAGCCCCAGCATTTT. Amino acid sequence: CASSPISVKTGNQPQHF.

This clone was seen more than once but under ten times. The CDR3 sequence: CASREALAETTDTQYF. The DNA of the CDR3 is TGCGCCAGCAGGGAGGCGCTAGCGGAGACCACAGATACGCAGTATTTT. The V call is TRBV10-2, the J call TRBJ2-3; 7 bases are a match to TRBD2. CDR3 length: 16 residues. Losses at the gene ends were 6 bases for V and 2 bases for J; bases not matched to a gene: 11. Germline V gene data show CDR1 as WSHSY and CDR2 as SAAADI.

This clone was counted a few times. V and J are TRBV28 and TRBJ1-1; 8 positions match TRBD1. V dropped 4 bases and J dropped 4; count of bases not matched to a gene: 5. Germline V gene sequence: CDR1 MDHEN, CDR2 SYDVKM. The length of the CDR3 is 14 residues. In nucleotides, the CDR3 is TGTGCCAGCAGTTCCCAGGGGGCGGTCACTGAAGCTTTCTTT. This encodes CASSSQGAVTEAFF.

There are a few counts of this clone. The rearrangement joins TRBV5-1 to TRBJ1-1; 9 nucleotides agree with TRBD1. CDR1 and CDR2 from the germline V gene are SGHRS and YFSETQ. V was clipped by 4 bases and J by 4 bases; unmatched bases: 2. CDR3 length: 13 amino acids. The CDR3 protein is CASSGQGRTEAFF. CDR3 DNA: TGCGCCAGCAGCGGACAGGGGCGCACTGAAGCTTTCTTT.

This clone was observed a handful of times. This sequence joins TRBV9 and TRBJ2-3, with D perhaps matching TRBD2 (5 bases). Trimming cost V 3 bases and J 3 bases, with 11 bases left between them. Germline-derived CDR1 and CDR2 are SGDLS and YYNGEE. The CDR3 length is 14 residues. The CDR3 loop reads CASSAPGKTDTQYF. The DNA for the CDR3 is TGTGCCAGCAGCGCACCGGGAAAGACAGATACGCAGTATTTT.

The sample holds a few counts of this clone. A much larger clone lies one base from this, so it may be a read error. This chain uses TRBV29-1 with TRBJ2-2, with no clear D. This CDR3 is built from 13 residues. The germline CDR1 and CDR2 sequences are SQVTM and ANQGSEA. Deletions cut 7 bases from V and 4 bases from J, with 13 bases between. The CDR3 DNA is TGCAGCGCCGCGAGCGCGGCCACCGGGGAGCTGTTTTTT. As protein: CSAASAATGELFF.

V and J are TRBV4-2 and TRBJ1-1; D is unclear. CDR3 length: 13 amino acids. V was cut by 0 bases and J by 4 bases, with 6 bases left in between. Germline V gives CDR1 LGHNA, CDR2 YNFKEQ. This CDR3 is CASSQDGSTEAFF. In DNA, the CDR3 is TGTGCCAGCAGCCAAGATGGGTCCACTGAAGCTTTCTTT.

This clone appeared a few times. The chain recombines TRBV6-6 with TRBJ1-1; 7 bases agree with TRBD1. The CDR3 is 12 amino acids. J lost 7 bases, V lost 11 bases, and 10 bases had no gene match. Germline CDR1 reads MNHNY; CDR2 reads SVGAGI (reference sequence). The CDR3 DNA is TGTGCCGCCCGTATCCGGGACAGTGAAGCTTTCTTT. Protein: CAARIRDSEAFF.

The V gene is TRBV7-2, the J gene TRBJ2-3; D is possibly TRBD1 or TRBD2 (5 bases each). Germline V lookup: CDR1 SGHTA, CDR2 FQGNSA. Trimming stripped 3 bases from V and 2 bases from J, with 15 bases between. This CDR3 region has 16 residues. CDR3 sequence: CASSLSGAGVTDTQYF. The CDR3, as DNA: TGTGCCAGCAGCTTGAGTGGGGCCGGGGTCACAGATACGCAGTATTTT. Filled out from reference TRBV7-2 and TRBJ2-3, the complete variable domain reads GAGVSQSPSNKVTEKGKDVELRCDPISGHTALYWYRQSLGQGLEFLIYFQGNSAPDKSGLPSDRFSAERTGGSVSTLTIQRTQQEDSAVYLCASSLSGAGVTDTQYFGPGTRLTVL.

The rearrangement joins TRBV28 to TRBJ1-3; no firm D call. Trimming took off 6 bases at V and 8 bases at J, with 11 bases between the two ends. CDR3 size: 12 residues. Germline loops: CDR1 MDHEN, CDR2 SYDVKM. CDR3 DNA sequence: TGTGCCAGCAGACCAGGCGGGTACACCATATATTTT. It specifies CASRPGGYTIYF.